This T cell receptor beta chain was identified during a study of T cells in Graves' hyperthyroidism and ophthalmopathy (dated by TCRdb to 2018 to 2020). Context from the whole study: Peripheral blood samples were taken at initial diagnosis, before any treatment was given. TCR V-J signatures able to tell the groups apart were searched for in a discovery cohort of 90 to 100 patients, of whom 43 had Graves' ophthalmopathy and around 58 had stable Graves' hyperthyroidism. Prospective prediction of ophthalmopathy was tested in an independent validation cohort of approximately 19 hyperthyroidism patients and 17 patients who later progressed to ophthalmopathy. For training and testing, the 100 or so patients in the discovery cohort were randomly divided in a 7:3 ratio. The study also compared thyroid tissue and blood T-cell repertoires from about 6 Graves' hyperthyroidism patients. After blood sampling, hyperthyroidism patients were treated with methimazole at a starting dose of 30 mg daily, and ophthalmopathy patients were treated with high-dose intravenous methylprednisolone. The paper describes TCR Vbeta CDR3 sequencing of 135 peripheral blood samples, made up of fewer than 50 ophthalmopathy patients, some 76 hyperthyroidism patients and 17 progressor patients. The research as a whole found: Ophthalmopathy was separated from stable hyperthyroidism by a 13 V-J signature model, with about 88% sensitivity and around 81% specificity obtained in cross-validation and 80%/75% obtained in testing. In validation, the model predicted progression to ophthalmopathy a median of roughly 6.1 months before onset, with roughly 71% sensitivity and 72.22% specificity. Blood samples also contained most of the expanded thyroid clonotypes (frequency above 0.001), which suggests that blood repertoires may reflect thyroid immune responses. No statistical method was used to set the sample size in advance, and investigators knew the group allocation.

TCR beta CDR3 regions were amplified from RNA transcripts. The first round of RT-PCR for the TCR CDR3 was performed with the HTBI primer set and the Qiagen OneStep RT-PCR kit. Libraries were constructed in a second round of multiplex PCR, after which size selection and purification were performed. Sequencing of the libraries was done on an Illumina HiSeq2000 using paired-end 100 bp reads. As for how the authors treated the data: SOAPnuke was used to process the raw data, with reads discarded if the reads contained adapters or uncalled bases, had a mean Phred below 15, or lacked an exact constant-primer or identifier match. COPE v1.2.5 was used to merge high-quality paired reads, and clonotypes were defined as unique nucleotide sequences. Clonotypes were aligned to IMGT TRBV, TRBD and TRBJ reference segments using MiTCR v1.1. The analysis included only V-J combinations with a frequency above 0.0001, which together covered 99% to 99.2% of the repertoires. The TCS score was defined as F50 (clonal expansion) divided by E x V (chaos), with BLOSUM62-based TCRdist calculated between CDR3 peptides within each V-J. Welch's t-statistics and random forest reduced fewer than 600 V-J features to 13, which were used in a naive Bayes classifier (R e1071). In-frame beta chains were kept once TCRdb had trimmed the public reads at Q25 with fastp and called clones with MiXCR. Entries are consolidated by CDR3 protein sequence, retaining the most common genes and DNA. The V and J calls come from TCRdb's annotation, not from the publication. The sample has hundreds of thousands of distinct CDR3 sequences on record, around a quarter of them singletons. The ten largest make up about 10% of the sample.

This clonotype was seen at least ten times. The target of this receptor is not known. Nothing much larger sits one base from this clone, and base qualities are not available. In the ophthalmopathy patients, disease was moderately to severely active, with a Clinical Activity Score of 3 or more, a NOSPECS grade of 4 or more, and a duration of less than 3 months. Exclusion was applied to patients with uncontrolled infections, other autoimmune diseases, pregnancy or lactation. Clinical symptoms, serum thyroxine and TRAb, thyroid ultrasound, and orbital computed tomography formed the basis for the diagnoses. PBMCs were separated from 10 ml of fresh peripheral blood using Ficoll-Paque density gradient centrifugation. Trizol reagent was used to extract total RNA, and RNA quality was then checked on an Agilent 2100 Bioanalyzer. V and J lose 0 bases and 4 bases, and a span of 3 bases separates them. Measured from the cysteine to the phenylalanine, the CDR3 is 12 residues long. The entry retains the CDR3 DNA only, 36 bases that are in frame from base 1. In the germline V gene (reference sequence), CDR1 corresponds to LNHDA and CDR2 to SQIVND.

Sequenced: blood. The sequence was collected from a woman in her twenties or thirties with Graves' ophthalmopathy. In this chain, TRBV19 is recombined with TRBJ1-1; the D gene is unclear. The CDR3 reads CASSIDGTEAFF. The DNA sequence is given as TGTGCCAGTAGTATAGATGGCACTGAAGCTTTCTTT.